This TCR beta chain was sequenced during a study of identical twins. Whole-study findings and limits: The authors drew conclusions from cross-sectional statistical analysis rather than following the same donors. Cord blood beta clonotypes present at high abundance carried fewer insertions; no such pattern appeared in memory repertoires. Modeled out-of-frame TCR alpha sharing in monozygotic twins fell below observed levels.

Via MiXCR, TCRdb re-called the 5' RACE reads, giving one row per CDR3 protein. The table records 250,000 or so distinct CDR3 sequences, approximately 8.3% of them present only once. CDR3 length: 16 amino acids. Trimming removed 3 bases from V and 6 bases from J, with 17 bases in between. Germline values: CDR1 SGHVS, CDR2 FQNEAQ. On this clonotype itself: Its antigen remains unidentified.

Another study also made use of these data, one on yellow fever vaccine responses in identical twins.

The sequence came from a woman aged 18-29 years in good health. The chain links TRBV7-8 to TRBJ2-2; the D gene is possibly TRBD2 (6 bases). Sequenced input: CD8+ T cells sorted from blood. The CDR3: CASSFRGQGGAGELFF. CDR3 bases: TGTGCCAGCAGCTTTCGTGGGCAGGGAGGAGCCGGGGAGCTGTTTTTT.